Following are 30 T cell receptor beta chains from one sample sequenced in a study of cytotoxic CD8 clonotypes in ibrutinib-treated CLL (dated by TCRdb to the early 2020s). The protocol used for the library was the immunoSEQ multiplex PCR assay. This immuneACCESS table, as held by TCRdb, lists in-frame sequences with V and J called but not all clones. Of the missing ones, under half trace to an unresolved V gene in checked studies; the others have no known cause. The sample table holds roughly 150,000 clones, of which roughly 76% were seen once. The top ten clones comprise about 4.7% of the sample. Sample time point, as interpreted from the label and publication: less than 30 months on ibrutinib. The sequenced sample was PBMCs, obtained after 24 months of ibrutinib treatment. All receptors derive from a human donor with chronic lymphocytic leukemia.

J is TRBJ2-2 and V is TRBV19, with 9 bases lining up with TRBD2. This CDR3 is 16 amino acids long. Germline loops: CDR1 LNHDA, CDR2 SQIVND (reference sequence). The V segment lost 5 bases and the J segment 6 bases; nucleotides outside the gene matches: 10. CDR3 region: CASSPRSSGRSGELFF. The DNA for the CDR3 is TGTGCCAGTAGTCCTCGGAGTAGCGGGAGATCCGGGGAGCTGTTTTTT.

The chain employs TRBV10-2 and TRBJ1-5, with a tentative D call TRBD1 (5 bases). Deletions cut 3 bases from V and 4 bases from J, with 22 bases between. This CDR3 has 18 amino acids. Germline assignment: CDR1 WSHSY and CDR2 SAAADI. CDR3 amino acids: CASSERWRGGIGNQPQHF. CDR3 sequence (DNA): TGCGCCAGCAGTGAAAGGTGGAGGGGTGGGATTGGAAATCAGCCCCAGCATTTT.

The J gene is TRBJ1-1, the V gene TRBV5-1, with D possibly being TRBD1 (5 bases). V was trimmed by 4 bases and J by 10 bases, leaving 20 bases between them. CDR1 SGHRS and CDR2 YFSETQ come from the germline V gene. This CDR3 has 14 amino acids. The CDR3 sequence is CASSLGPQEVGAFF. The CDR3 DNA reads TGCGCCAGCAGCCTGGGGCCCCAGGAGGTCGGAGCTTTCTTT. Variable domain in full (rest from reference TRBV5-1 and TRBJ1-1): KAGVTQTPRYLIKTRGQQVTLSCSPISGHRSVSWYQQTPGQGLQFLFEYFSETQRNKGNFPGRFSGRQFSNSRSEMNVSTLELGDSALYLCASSLGPQEVGAFFGQGTRLTVV.

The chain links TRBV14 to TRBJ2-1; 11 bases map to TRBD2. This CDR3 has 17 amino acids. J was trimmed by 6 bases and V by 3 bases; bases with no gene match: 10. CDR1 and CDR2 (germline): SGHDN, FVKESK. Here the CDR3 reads CASSQGPGLAARNEQFF. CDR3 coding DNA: TGTGCCAGCAGCCAGGGCCCGGGACTAGCGGCTCGCAATGAGCAGTTCTTC.

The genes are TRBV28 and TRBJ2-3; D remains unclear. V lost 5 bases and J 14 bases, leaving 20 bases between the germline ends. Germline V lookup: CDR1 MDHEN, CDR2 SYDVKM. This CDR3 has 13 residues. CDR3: CASSPHEAPRRYF. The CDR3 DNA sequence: TGTGCCAGCAGTCCCCACGAGGCCCCCCGGAGGTATTTT.

CDR3 nucleotides: TGTGCCAGCAGTTACTCTTCGGGGTATAATGAAAAACTGTTTTTT. Translating gives CASSYSSGYNEKLFF. The gene calls are TRBV6-5 and TRBJ1-4; D gene unclear. Germline CDR1 is MNHEY and CDR2 is SVGAGI. This CDR3 comprises 15 residues. Trimming removed 0 bases from V and 4 bases from J, with 9 bases in between.

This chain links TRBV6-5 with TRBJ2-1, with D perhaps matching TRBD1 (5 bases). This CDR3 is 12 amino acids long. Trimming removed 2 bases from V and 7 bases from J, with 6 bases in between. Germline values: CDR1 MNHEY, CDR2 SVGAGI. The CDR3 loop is CASSYAGNEQFF. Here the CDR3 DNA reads TGTGCCAGCAGTTACGCAGGGAATGAGCAGTTCTTC.

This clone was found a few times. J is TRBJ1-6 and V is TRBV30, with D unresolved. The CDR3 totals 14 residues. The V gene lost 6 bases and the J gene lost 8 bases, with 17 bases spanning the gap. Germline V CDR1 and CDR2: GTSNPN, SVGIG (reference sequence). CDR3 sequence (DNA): TGTGCCTGTAGACAAAATCCCGGCCATTCACCCCTCCACTTT. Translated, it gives CACRQNPGHSPLHF.

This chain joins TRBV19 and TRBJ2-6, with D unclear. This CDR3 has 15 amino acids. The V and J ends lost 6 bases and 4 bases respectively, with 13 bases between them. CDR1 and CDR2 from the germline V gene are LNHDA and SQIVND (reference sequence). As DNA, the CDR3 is TGTGCCAGTAGCCCTTCCCCGCCGGGGGCCAACGTCCTGACTTTC. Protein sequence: CASSPSPPGANVLTF.

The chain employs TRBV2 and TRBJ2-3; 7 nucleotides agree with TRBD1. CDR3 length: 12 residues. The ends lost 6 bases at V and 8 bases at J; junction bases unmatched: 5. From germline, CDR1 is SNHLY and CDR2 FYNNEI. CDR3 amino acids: CASRGTVGTQYF. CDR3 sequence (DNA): TGTGCCAGCAGGGGGACAGTCGGTACGCAGTATTTT.

DNA of the CDR3: TGTGCCAGTAGCCCGATGGGGGTCCTGAGCGACGAGCAGTACTTC. This codes for CASSPMGVLSDEQYF. The chain carries TRBV19 and TRBJ2-7; TRBD1 or TRBD2 may be the D gene (5 bases each). In germline, CDR1 is LNHDA, CDR2 SQIVND (reference sequence). There are 15 residues in the CDR3. V was cut by 6 bases and J by 5 bases, with 20 bases left in between.

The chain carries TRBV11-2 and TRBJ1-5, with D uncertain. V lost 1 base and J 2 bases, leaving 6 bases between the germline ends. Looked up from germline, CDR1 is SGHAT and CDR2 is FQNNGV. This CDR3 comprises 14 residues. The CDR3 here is CASSLAGRNQPQHF. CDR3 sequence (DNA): TGTGCCAGCAGCTTAGCCGGGCGCAATCAGCCCCAGCATTTT.

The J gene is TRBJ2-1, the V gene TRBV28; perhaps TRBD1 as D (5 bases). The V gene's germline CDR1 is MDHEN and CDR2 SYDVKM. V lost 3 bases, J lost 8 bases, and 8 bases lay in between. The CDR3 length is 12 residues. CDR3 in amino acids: CASSFGRDEQFF. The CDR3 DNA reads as TGTGCCAGCAGTTTCGGCAGGGATGAGCAGTTCTTC.

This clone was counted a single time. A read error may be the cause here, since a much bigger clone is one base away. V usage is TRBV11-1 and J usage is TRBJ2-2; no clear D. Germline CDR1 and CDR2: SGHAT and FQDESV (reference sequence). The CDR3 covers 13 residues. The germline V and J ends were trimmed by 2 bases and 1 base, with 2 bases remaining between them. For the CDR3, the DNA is TGTGCCAGCAGCTTACGGAACACCGGGGAGCTGTTTTTT. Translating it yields CASSLRNTGELFF.

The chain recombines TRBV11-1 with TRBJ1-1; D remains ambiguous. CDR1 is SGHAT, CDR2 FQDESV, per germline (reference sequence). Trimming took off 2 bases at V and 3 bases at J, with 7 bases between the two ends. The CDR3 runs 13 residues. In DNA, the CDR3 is TGTGCCAGCAGCTTAAACAGCTACACTGAAGCTTTCTTT. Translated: CASSLNSYTEAFF.

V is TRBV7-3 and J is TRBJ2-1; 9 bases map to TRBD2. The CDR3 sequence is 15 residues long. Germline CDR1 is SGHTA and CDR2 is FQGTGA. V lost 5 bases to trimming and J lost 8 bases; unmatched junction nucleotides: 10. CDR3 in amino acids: CASSQGGRAGDEQFF. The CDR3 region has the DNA TGTGCCAGCAGCCAGGGCGGGAGGGCCGGGGATGAGCAGTTCTTC.

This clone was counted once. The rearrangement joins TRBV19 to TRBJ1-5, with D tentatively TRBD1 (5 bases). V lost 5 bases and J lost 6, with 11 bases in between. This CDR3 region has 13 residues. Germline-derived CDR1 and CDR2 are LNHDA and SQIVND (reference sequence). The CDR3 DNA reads TGTGCCAGTAGTGGCCGGGGGGGTCAGCCCCAGCATTTT. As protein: CASSGRGGQPQHF.

The DNA for the CDR3 is TGCGCCAGCAGCTTGTACTGGGACGGGCGAAACACTGAAGCTTTCTTT. It is translated as CASSLYWDGRNTEAFF. This rearrangement joins TRBV5-1 to TRBJ1-1; D perhaps matches TRBD1 (5 bases). Germline CDR1 and CDR2: SGHRS and YFSETQ. V lost 1 base to trimming and J lost 2 bases, with 15 bases between them. This CDR3 has 16 amino acids.

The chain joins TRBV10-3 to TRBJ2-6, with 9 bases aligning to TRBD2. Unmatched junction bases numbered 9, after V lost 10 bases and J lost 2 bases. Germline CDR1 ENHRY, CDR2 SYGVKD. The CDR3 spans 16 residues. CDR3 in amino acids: CATRWASGTGANVLTF. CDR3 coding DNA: TGTGCCACCCGGTGGGCTAGCGGGACTGGGGCCAACGTCCTGACTTTC.

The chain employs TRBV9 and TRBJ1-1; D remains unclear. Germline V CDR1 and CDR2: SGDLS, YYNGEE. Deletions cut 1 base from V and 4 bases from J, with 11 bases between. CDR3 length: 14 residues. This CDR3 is CASSVRGRGTEAFF. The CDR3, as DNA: TGTGCCAGCAGCGTACGGGGTCGGGGCACTGAAGCTTTCTTT.

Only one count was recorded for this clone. The CDR3 region is CASTTGTGTYEQYF. For the CDR3, the DNA is TGTGCCAGCACTACAGGGACAGGGACCTACGAGCAGTACTTC. The chain joins TRBV2 to TRBJ2-7; the match to TRBD1 covers 9 bases. CDR3 length: 14 residues. The ends lost 7 bases at V and 2 bases at J; junction bases unmatched: 6. CDR1 is SNHLY and CDR2 is FYNNEI in the germline V gene.

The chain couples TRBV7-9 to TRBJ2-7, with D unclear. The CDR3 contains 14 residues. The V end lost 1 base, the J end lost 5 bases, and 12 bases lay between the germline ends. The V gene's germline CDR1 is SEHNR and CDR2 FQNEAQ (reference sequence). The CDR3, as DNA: TGTGCCAGCAGCTTAGGCGAGGCGGCCCACGAGCAGTACTTC. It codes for CASSLGEAAHEQYF.

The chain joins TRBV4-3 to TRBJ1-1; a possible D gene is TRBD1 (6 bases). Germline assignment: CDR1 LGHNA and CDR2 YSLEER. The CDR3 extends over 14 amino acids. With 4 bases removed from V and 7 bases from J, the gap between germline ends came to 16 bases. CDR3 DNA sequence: TGCGCCAGCAGCCGTGAGAACAGGGAGGGTGAAGCTTTCTTT. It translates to CASSRENREGEAFF.

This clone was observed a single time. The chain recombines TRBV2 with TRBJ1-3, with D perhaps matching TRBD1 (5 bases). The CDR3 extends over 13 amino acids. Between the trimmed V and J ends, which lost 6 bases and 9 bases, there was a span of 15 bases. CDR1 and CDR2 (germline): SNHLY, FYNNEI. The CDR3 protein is CASRGVPGTTIYF. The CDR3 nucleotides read TGTGCCAGCAGGGGGGTGCCGGGGACCACCATATATTTT.

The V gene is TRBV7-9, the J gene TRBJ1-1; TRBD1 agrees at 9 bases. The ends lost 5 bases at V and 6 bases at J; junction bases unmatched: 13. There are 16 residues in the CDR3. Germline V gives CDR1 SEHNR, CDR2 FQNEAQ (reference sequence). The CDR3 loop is CASSRGRQGGYPEAFF. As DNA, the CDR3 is TGTGCCAGCAGCCGCGGCCGACAGGGGGGTTATCCTGAAGCTTTCTTT. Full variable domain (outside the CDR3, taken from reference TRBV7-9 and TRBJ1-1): DTGVSQNPRHKITKRGQNVTFRCDPISEHNRLYWYRQTLGQGPEFLTYFQNEAQLEKSRLLSDRFSAERPKGSFSTLEIQRTEQGDSAMYLCASSRGRQGGYPEAFFGQGTRLTVV.

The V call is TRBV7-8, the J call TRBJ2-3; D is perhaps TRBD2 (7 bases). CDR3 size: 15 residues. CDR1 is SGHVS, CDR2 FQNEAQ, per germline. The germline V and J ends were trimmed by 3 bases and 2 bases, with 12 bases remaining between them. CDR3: CASSLGAGATDTQYF. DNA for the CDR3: TGTGCCAGCAGCTTGGGGGCGGGGGCCACAGATACGCAGTATTTT.

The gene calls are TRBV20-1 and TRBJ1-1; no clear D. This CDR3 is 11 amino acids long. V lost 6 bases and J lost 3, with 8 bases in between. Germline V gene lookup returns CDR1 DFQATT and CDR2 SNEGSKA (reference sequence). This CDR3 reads CSAALDTEAFF. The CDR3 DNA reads TGCAGTGCGGCCCTGGACACTGAAGCTTTCTTT.

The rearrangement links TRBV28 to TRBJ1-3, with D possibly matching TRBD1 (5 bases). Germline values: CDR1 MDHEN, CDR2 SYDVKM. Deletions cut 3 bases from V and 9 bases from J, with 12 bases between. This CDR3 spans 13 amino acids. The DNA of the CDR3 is TGTGCCAGCAGTTTGGGGACCGGGGGCACCATATATTTT. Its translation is CASSLGTGGTIYF.

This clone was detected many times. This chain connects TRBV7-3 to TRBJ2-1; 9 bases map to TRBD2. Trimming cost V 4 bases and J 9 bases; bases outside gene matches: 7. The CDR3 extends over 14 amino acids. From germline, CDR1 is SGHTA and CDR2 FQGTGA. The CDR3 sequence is CASSWAPSGVEQFF. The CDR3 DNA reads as TGTGCCAGCAGCTGGGCGCCTAGCGGGGTTGAGCAGTTCTTC.

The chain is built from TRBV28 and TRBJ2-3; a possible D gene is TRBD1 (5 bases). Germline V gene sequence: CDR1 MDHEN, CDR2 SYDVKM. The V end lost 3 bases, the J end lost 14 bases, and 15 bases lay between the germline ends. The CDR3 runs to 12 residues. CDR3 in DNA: TGTGCCAGCAGTTTGGGGCAACTTCGCCCGTATTTT. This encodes CASSLGQLRPYF.